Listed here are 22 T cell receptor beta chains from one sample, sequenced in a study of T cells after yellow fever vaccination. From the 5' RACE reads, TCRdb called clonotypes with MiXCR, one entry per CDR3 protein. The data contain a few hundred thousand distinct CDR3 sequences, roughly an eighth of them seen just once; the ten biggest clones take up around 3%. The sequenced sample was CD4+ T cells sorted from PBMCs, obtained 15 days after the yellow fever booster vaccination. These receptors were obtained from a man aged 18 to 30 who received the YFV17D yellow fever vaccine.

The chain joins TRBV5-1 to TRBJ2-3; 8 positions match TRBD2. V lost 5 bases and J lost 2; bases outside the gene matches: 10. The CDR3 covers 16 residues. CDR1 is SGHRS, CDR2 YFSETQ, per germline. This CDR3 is CASRPGLEGYTDTQYF. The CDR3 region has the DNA TGCGCCAGCAGGCCGGGACTAGAGGGGTACACAGATACGCAGTATTTT. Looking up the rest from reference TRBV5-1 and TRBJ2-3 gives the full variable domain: KAGVTQTPRYLIKTRGQQVTLSCSPISGHRSVSWYQQTPGQGLQFLFEYFSETQRNKGNFPGRFSGRQFSNSRSEMNVSTLELGDSALYLCASRPGLEGYTDTQYFGPGTRLTVL.

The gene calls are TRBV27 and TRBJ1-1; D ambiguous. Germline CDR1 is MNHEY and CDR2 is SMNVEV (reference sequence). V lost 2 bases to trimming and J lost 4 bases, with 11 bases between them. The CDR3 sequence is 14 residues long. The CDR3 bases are TGTGCCAGCAGTTTAGGGGTAAGCCCCACTGAAGCTTTCTTT. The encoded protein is CASSLGVSPTEAFF.

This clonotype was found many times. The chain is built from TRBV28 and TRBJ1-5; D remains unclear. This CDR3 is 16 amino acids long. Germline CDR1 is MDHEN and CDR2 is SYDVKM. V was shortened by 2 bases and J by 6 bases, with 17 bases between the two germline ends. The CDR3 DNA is TGTGCCAGCAGTTTACTGGGGATACTACCGCGTCAGCCCCAGCATTTT. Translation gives CASSLLGILPRQPQHF.

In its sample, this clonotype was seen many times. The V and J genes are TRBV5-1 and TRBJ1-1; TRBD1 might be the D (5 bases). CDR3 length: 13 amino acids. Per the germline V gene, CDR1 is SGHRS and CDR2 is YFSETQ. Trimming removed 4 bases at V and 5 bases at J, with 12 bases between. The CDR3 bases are TGCGCCAGCAGCGGGGCAGGCGGAACTGAAGCTTTCTTT. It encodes CASSGAGGTEAFF.

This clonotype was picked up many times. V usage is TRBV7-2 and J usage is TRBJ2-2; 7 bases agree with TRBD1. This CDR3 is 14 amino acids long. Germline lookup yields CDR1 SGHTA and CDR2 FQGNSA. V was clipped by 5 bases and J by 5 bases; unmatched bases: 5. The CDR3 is CASSIGGSTGELFF. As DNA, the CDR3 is TGTGCCAGCAGCATAGGGGGCTCAACCGGGGAGCTGTTTTTT.

In nucleotides, the CDR3 is TGCGCCAGCAGATTCGGGAGTGACCCGTCAGGGAATTCACCCCTCCACTTT. This gives the protein CASRFGSDPSGNSPLHF. This chain links TRBV4-1 with TRBJ1-6; D is perhaps TRBD1 (5 bases). This CDR3 comprises 17 residues. The V end lost 6 bases, the J end lost 7 bases, and 22 bases lay between the germline ends. Germline V CDR1 and CDR2: MGHRA, YSYEKL.

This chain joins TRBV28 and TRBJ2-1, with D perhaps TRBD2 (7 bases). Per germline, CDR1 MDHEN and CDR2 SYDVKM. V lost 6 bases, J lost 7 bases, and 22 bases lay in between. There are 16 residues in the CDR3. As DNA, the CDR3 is TGTGCCAGCAGGACCCCGCCGGGGGGCAGGAAAAATGAGCAGTTCTTC. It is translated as CASRTPPGGRKNEQFF.

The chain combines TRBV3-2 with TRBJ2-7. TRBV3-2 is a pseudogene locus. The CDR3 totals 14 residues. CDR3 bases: TGTGCCAGCAGCCGTACAGGGAACTCCTACGAGCAGTACTTC. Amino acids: CASSRTGNSYEQYF.

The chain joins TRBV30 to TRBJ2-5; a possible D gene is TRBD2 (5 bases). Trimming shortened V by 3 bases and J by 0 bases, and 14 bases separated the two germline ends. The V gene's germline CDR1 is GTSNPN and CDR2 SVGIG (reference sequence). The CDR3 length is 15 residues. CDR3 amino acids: CAWSPSSGYQETQYF. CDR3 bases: TGTGCCTGGAGCCCCTCCTCGGGGTACCAAGAGACCCAGTACTTC. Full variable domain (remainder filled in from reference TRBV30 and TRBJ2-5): SQTIHQWPATLVQPVGSPLSLECTVEGTSNPNLYWYRQAAGRGLQLLFYSVGIGQISSEVPQNLSASRPQDRQFILSSKKLLLSDSGFYLCAWSPSSGYQETQYFGPGTRLLVL.

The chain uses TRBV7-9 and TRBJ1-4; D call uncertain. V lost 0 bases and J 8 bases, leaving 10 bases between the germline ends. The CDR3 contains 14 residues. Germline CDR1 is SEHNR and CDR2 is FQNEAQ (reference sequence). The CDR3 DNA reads TGTGCCAGCAGCTTAGCGACAAGTGCGGAAAAACTGTTTTTT. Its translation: CASSLATSAEKLFF.

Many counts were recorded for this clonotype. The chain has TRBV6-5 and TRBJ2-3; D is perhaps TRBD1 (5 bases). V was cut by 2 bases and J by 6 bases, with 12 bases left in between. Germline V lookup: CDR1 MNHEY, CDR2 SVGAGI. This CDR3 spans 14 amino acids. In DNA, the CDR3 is TGTGCCAGCAGTTACGGTTCCCCAGGGGATACGCAGTATTTT. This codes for CASSYGSPGDTQYF.

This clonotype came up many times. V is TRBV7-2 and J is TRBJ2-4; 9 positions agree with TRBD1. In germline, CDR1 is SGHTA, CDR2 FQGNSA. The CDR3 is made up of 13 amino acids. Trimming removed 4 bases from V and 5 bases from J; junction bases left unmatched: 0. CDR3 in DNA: TGTGCCAGCAGCTACAGGGGGCAAAACATTCAGTACTTC. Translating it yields CASSYRGQNIQYF.

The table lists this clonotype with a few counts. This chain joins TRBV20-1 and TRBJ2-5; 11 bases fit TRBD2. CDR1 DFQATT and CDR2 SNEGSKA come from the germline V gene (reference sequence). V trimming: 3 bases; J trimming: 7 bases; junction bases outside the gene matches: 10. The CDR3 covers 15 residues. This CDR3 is CSASSTSGALGTQYF. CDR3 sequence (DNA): TGCAGTGCTAGTTCGACTAGCGGGGCTCTGGGGACCCAGTACTTC.

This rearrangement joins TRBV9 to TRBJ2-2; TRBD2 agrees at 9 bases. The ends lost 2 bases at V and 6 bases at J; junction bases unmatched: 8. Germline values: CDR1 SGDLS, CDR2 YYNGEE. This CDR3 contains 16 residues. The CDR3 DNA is TGTGCCAGCAGCGTGAGGACTAGCGCTGAGGCCGGGGAGCTGTTTTTT. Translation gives CASSVRTSAEAGELFF.

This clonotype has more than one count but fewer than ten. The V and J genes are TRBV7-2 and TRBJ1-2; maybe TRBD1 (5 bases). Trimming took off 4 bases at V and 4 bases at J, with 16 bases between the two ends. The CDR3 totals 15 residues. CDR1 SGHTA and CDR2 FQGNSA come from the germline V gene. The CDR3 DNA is TGTGCCAGCAGCTCACACACCGGGGCCCTCTATGGCTACACCTTC. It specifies CASSSHTGALYGYTF. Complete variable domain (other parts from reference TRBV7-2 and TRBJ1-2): GAGVSQSPSNKVTEKGKDVELRCDPISGHTALYWYRQSLGQGLEFLIYFQGNSAPDKSGLPSDRFSAERTGGSVSTLTIQRTQQEDSAVYLCASSSHTGALYGYTFGSGTRLTVV.

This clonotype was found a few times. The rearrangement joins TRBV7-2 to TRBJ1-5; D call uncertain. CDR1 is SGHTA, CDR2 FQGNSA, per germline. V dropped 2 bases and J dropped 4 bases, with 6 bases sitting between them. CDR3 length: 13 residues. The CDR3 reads CASSLFLNQPQHF. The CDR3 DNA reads TGTGCCAGCAGCTTATTCCTTAATCAGCCCCAGCATTTT.

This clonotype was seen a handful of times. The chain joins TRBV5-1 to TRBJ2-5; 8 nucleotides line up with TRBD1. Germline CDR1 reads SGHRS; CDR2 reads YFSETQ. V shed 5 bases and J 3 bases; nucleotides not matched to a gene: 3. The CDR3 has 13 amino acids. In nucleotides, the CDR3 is TGCGCCAGCAGGGACAGGGCCGAAGAGACCCAGTACTTC. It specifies CASRDRAEETQYF.

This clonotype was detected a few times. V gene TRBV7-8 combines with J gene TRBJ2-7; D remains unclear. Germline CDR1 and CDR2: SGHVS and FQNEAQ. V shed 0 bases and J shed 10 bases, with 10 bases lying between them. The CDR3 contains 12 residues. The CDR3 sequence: CASSLAKGQQYV. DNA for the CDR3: TGTGCCAGCAGCTTAGCGAAGGGTCAACAGTACGTC.

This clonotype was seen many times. CDR3 sequence (DNA): TGTGCCAGCAGTTACTCTGGGGGGCCGGGCGAGCAGTACTTC. Amino acids: CASSYSGGPGEQYF. This chain connects TRBV6-5 to TRBJ2-7; perhaps D is TRBD1 or TRBD2 (6 bases each). V was cut by 0 bases and J by 6 bases, with 12 bases left in between. The germline V gene encodes CDR1 MNHEY and CDR2 SVGAGI. The CDR3 totals 14 residues.

The CDR3 DNA reads TGCGCCAGCAGCCAGGGGACAGTCGCAGGCTCCACCGGGGAGCTGTTTTTT. Its protein is CASSQGTVAGSTGELFF. The J gene is TRBJ2-2, the V gene TRBV4-3; 7 bases align to TRBD1. The CDR3 length is 17 residues. J gave up 4 bases and V 3 bases, and 11 bases lay outside the gene matches. From germline, CDR1 is LGHNA and CDR2 YSLEER.

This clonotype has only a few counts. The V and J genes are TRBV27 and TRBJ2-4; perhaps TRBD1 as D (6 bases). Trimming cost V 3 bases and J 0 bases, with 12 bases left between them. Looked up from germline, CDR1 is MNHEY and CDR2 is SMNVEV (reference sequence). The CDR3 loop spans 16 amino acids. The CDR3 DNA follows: TGTGCCAGCAGTTTTTGGACAGCGATAGCCAAAAACATTCAGTACTTC. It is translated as CASSFWTAIAKNIQYF.

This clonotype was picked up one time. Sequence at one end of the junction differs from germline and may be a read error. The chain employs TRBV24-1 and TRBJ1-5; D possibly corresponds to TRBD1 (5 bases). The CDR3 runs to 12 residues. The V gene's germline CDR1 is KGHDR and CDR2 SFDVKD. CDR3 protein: CATSDTDRDGDF. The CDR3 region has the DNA TGTGCCACCAGTGACACTGACCGGGACGGAGATTTT.